This T cell receptor (beta chain) is drawn from a study of T cells after posttransplantation cyclophosphamide. Whole-study results and caveats: Skin or GI-infiltrating T cells shared few TRB sequences with blood.

TCRdb's copy holds only in-frame clones and misses some; the assay was immunoSEQ multiplex PCR. The sample presents about 25,000 clones, none singletons. The related graft donor's blood sample was taken on the day of bone marrow donation. Looked up from germline, CDR1 is KGHSH and CDR2 is LQKENI. The CDR3 contains 15 residues. With 3 bases removed from V and 0 bases from J, the gap between germline ends came to 8 bases. The sample holds many counts of this clone. The antigen is undetermined. This chain connects TRBV18 to TRBJ1-4; D ambiguous. This receptor was identified in a woman between 45 and 65 years old in good health, CMV-negative, and a related stem cell transplant donor. Sequencing used PBMCs. The DNA for the CDR3 is TGTGCCAGCTCACCTACAGCTGCAACTAATGAAAAACTGTTTTTT. Encoded protein: CASSPTAATNEKLFF.